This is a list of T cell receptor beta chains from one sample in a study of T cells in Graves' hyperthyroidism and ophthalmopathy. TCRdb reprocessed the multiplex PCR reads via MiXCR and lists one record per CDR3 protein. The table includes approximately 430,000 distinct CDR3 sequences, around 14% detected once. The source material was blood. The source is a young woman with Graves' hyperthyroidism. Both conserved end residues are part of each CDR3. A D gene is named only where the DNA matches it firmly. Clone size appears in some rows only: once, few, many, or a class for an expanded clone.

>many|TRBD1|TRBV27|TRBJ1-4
CASSLAGGAWEKLFF
TGTGCCAGCAGTCTAGCAGGGGGCGCGTGGGAAAAACTGTTTTTT
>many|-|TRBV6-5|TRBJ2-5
CASSYGTDEETQYF
TGTGCCAGCAGTTACGGGACCGACGAGGAGACCCAGTACTTC
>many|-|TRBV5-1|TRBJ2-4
CASSSQGRKNIQYF
TGCGCCAGCAGCTCACAGGGTCGGAAAAACATTCAGTACTTC
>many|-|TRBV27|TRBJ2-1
CASSAGRFNPSYNEQFF
TGTGCCAGCAGTGCGGGGAGGTTCAACCCATCCTACAATGAGCAGTTCTTC
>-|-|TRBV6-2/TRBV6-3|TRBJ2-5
CASSYSTEGVKTQYF
TGTGCCAGCAGTTACTCGACGGAGGGCGTGAAGACCCAGTACTTC
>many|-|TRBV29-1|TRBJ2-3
CSVEGAGHITDTQYF
TGCAGCGTAGAGGGGGCGGGACACATTACAGATACGCAGTATTTT
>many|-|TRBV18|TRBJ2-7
CASSPQGRTYEQYF
TGTGCCAGCTCACCACAGGGGAGGACCTACGAGCAGTACTTC
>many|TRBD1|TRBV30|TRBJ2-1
CAWTNRGTNEQFF
TGTGCCTGGACTAACAGGGGTACCAATGAGCAGTTCTTC
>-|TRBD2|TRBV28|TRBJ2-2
CASSTPGLAGENTGELFF
TGTGCCAGCAGTACCCCGGGACTAGCGGGGGAGAACACCGGGGAGCTGTTTTTT
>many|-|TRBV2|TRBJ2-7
CASSEANYEQYF
TGTGCCAGCAGTGAAGCCAACTACGAGCAGTACTTC
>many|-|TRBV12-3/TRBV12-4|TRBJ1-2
CASGRPLANYGYTF
TGTGCCAGCGGCCGACCCCTAGCTAACTATGGCTACACCTTC
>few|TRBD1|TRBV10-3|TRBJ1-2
CAISLDRGSVYGYTF
TGTGCCATCAGCCTCGACAGGGGATCCGTCTATGGCTACACCTTC
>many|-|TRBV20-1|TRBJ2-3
CSAGRSTDTQYF
TGCAGTGCCGGCAGGAGCACAGATACGCAGTATTTT
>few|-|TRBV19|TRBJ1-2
CASSIEAGENHYGYTF
TGTGCCAGTAGTATAGAGGCCGGAGAGAATCACTATGGCTACACCTTC
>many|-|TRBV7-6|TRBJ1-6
CASSPRAGSYNSPLHF
TGTGCCAGCAGCCCCCGCGCGGGCTCCTATAATTCACCTCTCCACTTT
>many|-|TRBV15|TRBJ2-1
CATSRRSDDNEQFF
TGTGCCACCAGCAGGCGGTCGGATGACAATGAGCAGTTCTTC
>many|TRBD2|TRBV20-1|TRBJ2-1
CSARNGRGGVYEQFF
TGCAGTGCTAGAAATGGTCGGGGGGGTGTTTATGAGCAGTTCTTC
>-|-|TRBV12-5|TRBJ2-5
CASGLAVQETQYF
TGTGCTAGTGGTTTGGCGGTCCAAGAGACCCAGTACTTC
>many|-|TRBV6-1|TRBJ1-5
CASTPGGQGNQPQHF
TGTGCCAGCACCCCGGGGGGGCAGGGCAATCAGCCCCAGCATTTT
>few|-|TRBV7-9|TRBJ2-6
CASSLGGAPGSGANVLTF
TGTGCCAGCAGCTTAGGGGGGGCCCCGGGCTCTGGGGCCAACGTCCTGACTTTC
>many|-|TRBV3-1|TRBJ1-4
CASSRIGDSPNEKLFF
TGTGCCAGCAGCCGGATCGGGGATTCTCCTAATGAAAAACTGTTTTTT
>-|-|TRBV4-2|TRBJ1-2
CASTRGFFYGYTF
TGTGCCAGCACAAGAGGGTTCTTCTATGGCTACACCTTC
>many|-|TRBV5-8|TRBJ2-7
CASSQFGRYEQYF
TGTGCCAGCAGTCAATTTGGCAGGTACGAGCAGTACTTC
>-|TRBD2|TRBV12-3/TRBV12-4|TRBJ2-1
CASRVSGSRDEQFF
TGTGCCAGCAGGGTTAGCGGGAGTAGGGATGAGCAGTTCTTC
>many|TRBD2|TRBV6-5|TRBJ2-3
CASSYTSGSPDTQYF
TGTGCCAGCAGTTACACTAGCGGGAGCCCAGATACGCAGTATTTT
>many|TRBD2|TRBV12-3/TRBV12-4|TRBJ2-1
CASSLLAGKQFF
TGTGCCAGCAGTTTACTAGCGGGGAAACAGTTCTTC
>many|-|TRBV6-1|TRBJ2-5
CATRASQETQYF
TGTGCCACCAGAGCAAGCCAAGAGACCCAGTACTTC
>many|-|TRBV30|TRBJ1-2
CAWSAGGTYGYTF
TGTGCCTGGAGTGCGGGGGGGACCTATGGCTACACCTTC
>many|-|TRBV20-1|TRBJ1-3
CSAKVGVGNTIYF
TGCAGTGCTAAGGTCGGAGTGGGAAACACCATATATTTT
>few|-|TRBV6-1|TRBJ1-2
CASSGRSLGNYGYTF
TGTGCCAGCAGTGGTCGTTCACTGGGAAACTATGGCTACACCTTC
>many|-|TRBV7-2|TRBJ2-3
CASSLGPPGGGATDTQYF
TGTGCCAGCAGCTTAGGTCCCCCGGGTGGGGGCGCCACAGATACGCAGTATTTT
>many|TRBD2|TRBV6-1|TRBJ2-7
CASSRLTSGRAFHEQYF
TGTGCCAGCAGTAGACTTACGAGCGGGAGGGCCTTTCACGAGCAGTACTTC
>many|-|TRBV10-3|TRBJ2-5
CAISYKGEAQYF
TGTGCCATCAGCTACAAGGGGGAGGCCCAGTACTTC
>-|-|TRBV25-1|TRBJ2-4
CASRSGTLAKNIQYF
TGTGCCAGCAGATCCGGGACCTTAGCCAAAAACATTCAGTACTTC
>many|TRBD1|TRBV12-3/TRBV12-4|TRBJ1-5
CASSTRGQGRGQPQHF
TGTGCCAGCAGTACCCGAGGACAGGGCAGGGGTCAGCCCCAGCATTTT
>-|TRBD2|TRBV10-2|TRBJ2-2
CASDGVGGLAGAGELFF
TGCGCCAGCGACGGGGTTGGCGGACTAGCGGGAGCCGGGGAGCTGTTTTTT
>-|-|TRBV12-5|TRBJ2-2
CASGLLTAGELFF
TGTGCTAGTGGTTTGCTGACGGCCGGGGAGCTGTTTTTT
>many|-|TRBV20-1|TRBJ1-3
CSAPEENGNTIYF
TGCAGTGCCCCTGAGGAGAACGGAAACACCATATATTTT
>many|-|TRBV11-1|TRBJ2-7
CASSPDTPPYEQYF
TGTGCCAGCAGCCCAGACACGCCACCCTACGAGCAGTACTTC
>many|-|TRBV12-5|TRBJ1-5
CASAGTPNQPQHF
TGTGCTAGTGCTGGGACTCCTAATCAGCCCCAGCATTTT
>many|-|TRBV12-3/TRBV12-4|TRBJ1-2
CASSSAGNYGYTF
TGTGCCAGCAGTTCGGCAGGGAACTATGGCTACACCTTC
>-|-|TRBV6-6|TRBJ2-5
CASSYTNQEAQYF
TGTGCCAGCAGTTACACTAACCAAGAGGCCCAGTACTTC
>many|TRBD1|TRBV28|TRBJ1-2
CASKTGTEYGYTF
TGTGCCAGCAAAACCGGGACAGAATATGGCTACACCTTC
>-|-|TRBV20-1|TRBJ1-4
CSASIRAPNEKLFF
TGCAGTGCCAGTATACGGGCTCCTAATGAAAAACTGTTTTTT
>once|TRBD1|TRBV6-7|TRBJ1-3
CASSTRKDRILSGNTIYF
TGTGCCAGCAGTACCCGAAAGGACAGGATACTCTCTGGAAACACCATATATTTT
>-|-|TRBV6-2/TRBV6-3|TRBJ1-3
CASSLTDHSGNTIYF
TGTGCCAGCAGTCTGACGGATCACTCTGGAAACACCATATATTTT
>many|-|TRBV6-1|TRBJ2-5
CAANVAGHQETQYF
TGTGCCGCTAACGTCGCAGGGCACCAAGAGACCCAGTACTTC